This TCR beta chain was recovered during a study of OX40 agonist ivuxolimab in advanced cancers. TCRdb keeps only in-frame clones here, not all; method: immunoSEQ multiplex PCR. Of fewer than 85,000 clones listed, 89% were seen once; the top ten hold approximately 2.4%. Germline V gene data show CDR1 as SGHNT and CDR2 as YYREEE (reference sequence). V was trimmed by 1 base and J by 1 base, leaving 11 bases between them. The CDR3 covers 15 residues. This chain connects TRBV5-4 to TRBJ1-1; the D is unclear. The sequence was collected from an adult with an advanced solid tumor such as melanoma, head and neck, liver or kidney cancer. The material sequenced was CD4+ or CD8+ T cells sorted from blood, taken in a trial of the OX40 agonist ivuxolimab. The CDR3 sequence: CASSLSKVGNTEAFF. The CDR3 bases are TGTGCCAGCAGCTTGAGCAAGGTGGGGAACACTGAAGCTTTCTTT.